This TCR beta chain appears in the sequencing data of a study of CD8 T cells in Susac syndrome. Study conclusions and caveats: In its TCR sequencing and HLA analysis, the study acknowledged that the number of individuals was relatively small.

The ends lost 7 bases at V and 11 bases at J; junction bases unmatched: 8. This CDR3 is built from 11 residues. Germline V gives CDR1 SQVTM, CDR2 ANQGSEA. For this clonotype: Its antigen is undetermined.

Random hexamers were used to reverse transcribe 0.5 to 1 ug of RNA. The method of amplification for TCR beta CDR3 was immunoSEQ multiplex PCR, covering 54 Vbeta and 13 Jbeta. TCRdb reprocessed the immunoSEQ multiplex PCR reads with MiXCR, giving one entry per CDR3 protein. This table holds some 190,000 distinct CDR3 sequences, over 90% found once. Sample: CD4+ T cells from PBMCs. The sequence was collected from a human donor with Susac syndrome. The chain recombines TRBV29-1 with TRBJ1-1; the match to TRBD1 covers 9 bases. CDR3 loop: CSGGGTGSAFF. The CDR3 DNA is TGCAGCGGCGGCGGGACAGGGAGCGCTTTCTTT. Full variable domain (rest looked up from reference TRBV29-1 and TRBJ1-1): SAVISQKPSRDICQRGTSLTIQCQVDSQVTMMFWYRQQPGQSLTLIATANQGSEATYESGFVIDKFPISRPNLTFSTLTVSNMSPEDSSIYLCSGGGTGSAFFGQGTRLTVV.